These 31 T cell receptor beta chains were sequenced from one sample in a study of blood T cell repertoires in COVID-19. Generated by immunoSEQ multiplex PCR, the TCRdb table keeps only in-frame clones and is missing some. The repertoire consists of fewer than 350,000 clones, with about 85% occurring once and the leading ten covering approximately 4.1%. Sequenced input: peripheral blood. Receptors were obtained from a woman between 50 and 59 years old with active or convalescent COVID-19.

The V gene is TRBV5-1, the J gene TRBJ2-5; the D gene is possibly TRBD2 (6 bases). V dropped 2 bases and J dropped 2 bases, with 10 bases sitting between them. Germline values: CDR1 SGHRS, CDR2 YFSETQ. The CDR3 length is 14 residues. The CDR3 loop reads CASSFSSVQETQYF. The CDR3 DNA sequence: TGCGCCAGCAGCTTCTCTAGCGTGCAAGAGACCCAGTACTTC.

The rearrangement joins TRBV7-9 to TRBJ2-5; D unresolved. The CDR3 has 12 residues. Germline-derived CDR1 and CDR2 are SEHNR and FQNEAQ (reference sequence). Trimming shortened V by 3 bases and J by 7 bases, and 9 bases separated the two germline ends. CDR3 DNA sequence: TGTGCCAGCAGCTTCTTTCCGGGGACCCAGTACTTC. It specifies CASSFFPGTQYF.

This clone has only a few counts. The chain combines TRBV12-3 or TRBV12-4 with TRBJ2-5; D not certain. Trimming took off 7 bases at V and 4 bases at J, with 7 bases between the two ends. This CDR3 has 11 amino acids. CDR3 nucleotides: TGTGCCAGCACCGGCGGAGAGACCCAGTACTTC. Its protein is CASTGGETQYF.

This clone was found once. This chain uses TRBV2 with TRBJ1-2; D unresolved. In germline, CDR1 is SNHLY, CDR2 FYNNEI. The V end lost 6 bases, the J end lost 3 bases, and 11 bases lay between the germline ends. This CDR3 comprises 13 residues. CDR3 protein: CASSLTMDYGYTF. CDR3 nucleotide sequence: TGTGCCAGCAGCCTGACAATGGACTATGGCTACACCTTC. The full variable domain, rest sourced from reference TRBV2 and TRBJ1-2, is EPEVTQTPSHQVTQMGQEVILRCVPISNHLYFYWYRQILGQKVEFLVSFYNNEISEKSEIFDDQFSVERPDGSNFTLKIRSTKLEDSAMYFCASSLTMDYGYTFGSGTRLTVV.

The rearrangement joins TRBV19 to TRBJ2-7, with D possibly TRBD2 on 6 matching bases. Germline values: CDR1 LNHDA, CDR2 SQIVND (reference sequence). With 2 bases removed from V and 2 bases from J, the gap between germline ends came to 10 bases. The CDR3 contains 14 residues. CDR3 DNA: TGTGCCAGTAGTATAAGGGGACTCCCCTACGAGCAGTACTTC. Protein sequence: CASSIRGLPYEQYF.

This chain joins TRBV5-1 and TRBJ2-3, with a tentative D call TRBD1 (6 bases). Between the trimmed V and J ends, which lost 3 bases and 1 base, there was a span of 12 bases. Germline-derived CDR1 and CDR2 are SGHRS and YFSETQ. There are 15 residues in the CDR3. CDR3 region: CASSWGLGGTDTQYF. In nucleotides, the CDR3 is TGCGCCAGCAGCTGGGGGCTGGGGGGCACAGATACGCAGTATTTT.

The chain joins TRBV19 to TRBJ1-5; D gene uncertain. This CDR3 contains 12 residues. Trimming stripped 3 bases from V and 6 bases from J, with 6 bases between. CDR1 is LNHDA and CDR2 is SQIVND in the germline V gene (reference sequence). The CDR3 spells CASSILSQPQHF. CDR3 in DNA: TGTGCCAGTAGTATTCTTTCTCAGCCCCAGCATTTT.

As regards this clone: One junction end disagrees with the germline gene, perhaps due to a read error. The V and J genes are TRBV20-1 and TRBJ2-1; 8 bases align to TRBD2. The CDR3 sequence is 11 residues long. CDR1 is DFQATT and CDR2 is SNEGSKA in the germline V gene (reference sequence). The CDR3, as DNA: TGCAGTGCTAGCCCACGGGAGGGTTTGCTCTTC. Translated: CSASPREGLLF.

The V gene is TRBV4-1, the J gene TRBJ2-1; D not resolved. V lost 2 bases and J 4 bases, leaving 18 bases between the germline ends. CDR1 MGHRA and CDR2 YSYEKL come from the germline V gene. This CDR3 is 17 amino acids long. In nucleotides, the CDR3 is TGCGCCAGCAGCCAACAACTCTCCCTGAACGAGTACAATGAGCAGTTCTTC. This gives the protein CASSQQLSLNEYNEQFF.

CDR3 DNA: TGCGCCAGCAGCTTGGTTCGGGGGGAGACCCAGTACTTC. Translation gives CASSLVRGETQYF. This chain connects TRBV5-1 to TRBJ2-5, with TRBD2 as a possible D gene (6 bases). Germline values: CDR1 SGHRS, CDR2 YFSETQ. Trimming removed 0 bases from V and 5 bases from J, with 8 bases in between. There are 13 residues in the CDR3.

CDR3 sequence reads: CASSIDRGWGLKDEAFF. As DNA, the CDR3 is TGTGCCAGTAGTATCGACAGGGGGTGGGGGCTTAAGGATGAAGCTTTCTTT. V and J are TRBV19 and TRBJ1-1; 9 bases align to TRBD1. J was trimmed by 7 bases and V by 3 bases; bases with no gene match: 15. The V gene's germline CDR1 is LNHDA and CDR2 SQIVND (reference sequence). There are 17 residues in the CDR3.

V is TRBV15 and J is TRBJ2-2; 7 bases are a match to TRBD1. The V and J ends lost 5 bases and 7 bases, in that order; junction bases with no gene match: 13. Per germline, CDR1 LNHNV and CDR2 YYDKDF (reference sequence). The CDR3 covers 16 residues. The CDR3 loop is CATSHPAQGLDGELFF. The CDR3 DNA is TGTGCCACCAGCCATCCCGCACAGGGGCTTGACGGGGAGCTGTTTTTT.

J is TRBJ2-1 and V is TRBV12-3 or TRBV12-4; 7 positions agree with TRBD2. This CDR3 is 11 amino acids long. The J segment lost 15 bases and the V segment lost 3 bases, leaving 5 bases of the junction unmatched. CDR3 region: CASSFETSRFF. DNA of the CDR3: TGTGCCAGCAGTTTTGAGACTAGCCGGTTCTTC.

J is TRBJ2-5 and V is TRBV5-4, with 9 bases matching TRBD1. With 4 bases clipped from V and 4 bases from J, the junction kept 11 bases outside the gene matches. CDR3 size: 16 residues. Germline CDR1 SGHNT, CDR2 YYREEE (reference sequence). For the CDR3, the DNA is TGTGCCAGCAGCCCACCCCACAGGGGGCAGGGAGAGACCCAGTACTTC. Translating gives CASSPPHRGQGETQYF.

V gene TRBV7-2 combines with J gene TRBJ1-1; 7 nucleotides align to TRBD1. CDR1 SGHTA and CDR2 FQGNSA come from the germline V gene. Trimming cost V 1 base and J 7 bases; bases outside gene matches: 6. This CDR3 contains 14 residues. The CDR3 reads CASSLGLGDSEAFF. DNA of the CDR3: TGTGCCAGCAGCTTAGGCCTCGGGGACAGTGAAGCTTTCTTT.

The chain couples TRBV27 to TRBJ2-2; D is perhaps TRBD2 (5 bases). In germline, CDR1 is MNHEY, CDR2 SMNVEV (reference sequence). The CDR3 is 14 residues long. The V end lost 4 bases, the J end lost 8 bases, and 14 bases lay between the germline ends. The CDR3 loop reads CASSSGLRVGELFF. DNA of the CDR3: TGTGCCAGCAGTTCCGGACTTAGGGTGGGGGAGCTGTTTTTT.

CDR3 amino acids: CASSLGPPGVRVQEQYF. The CDR3 nucleotides read TGCGCCAGCAGCTTGGGTCCCCCGGGCGTCAGGGTACAGGAGCAGTACTTC. The rearrangement joins TRBV5-1 to TRBJ2-7; D is perhaps TRBD1 (5 bases). V gave up 0 bases and J gave up 7 bases, with 23 bases separating them. This CDR3 region has 17 residues. Germline V CDR1 and CDR2: SGHRS, YFSETQ.

V gene TRBV12-3 or TRBV12-4 combines with J gene TRBJ1-1; D is unresolved. V was clipped by 2 bases and J by 10 bases, with 8 bases between them. This CDR3 is 11 amino acids long. In DNA form, the CDR3 reads TGTGCCAGCAGTTTAAGGAGCGGAGCTTTCTTT. Protein product: CASSLRSGAFF.

The genes are TRBV7-3 and TRBJ2-3; the match to TRBD2 covers 9 bases. This CDR3 is 15 amino acids long. The J segment lost 3 bases and the V segment lost 5 bases, leaving 6 bases of the junction unmatched. CDR1 is SGHTA and CDR2 is FQGTGA in the germline V gene. CDR3 in amino acids: CASSPLAGGTDTQYF. The DNA for the CDR3 is TGTGCCAGCAGCCCCCTTGCGGGAGGGACAGATACGCAGTATTTT. Full variable domain (outside the CDR3, taken from reference TRBV7-3 and TRBJ2-3): GAGVSQTPSNKVTEKGKYVELRCDPISGHTALYWYRQSLGQGPEFLIYFQGTGAADDSGLPNDRFFAVRPEGSVSTLKIQRTERGDSAVYLCASSPLAGGTDTQYFGPGTRLTVL.

The sample holds a few counts of this clone. This chain connects TRBV5-8 to TRBJ2-7, with D unclear. V lost 4 bases, J lost 3 bases, and 11 bases lay in between. The CDR3 is made up of 13 amino acids. Germline V gene data show CDR1 as SGHTS and CDR2 as YDEGEE. This CDR3 is CASSRSAFYEQYF. CDR3 bases: TGTGCCAGCAGCCGAAGCGCATTCTACGAGCAGTACTTC.

The chain's CDR3 is CASSLVTSGFSSYNEQFF. CDR3 in DNA: TGCGCCAGCAGCTTGGTGACTAGCGGGTTCAGCTCCTACAATGAGCAGTTCTTC. V is TRBV5-1 and J is TRBJ2-1; 10 nucleotides agree with TRBD2. The CDR3 is 18 amino acids. Unmatched junction bases numbered 6, after V lost 0 bases and J lost 0 bases. Germline V gene data show CDR1 as SGHRS and CDR2 as YFSETQ.

The chain uses TRBV2 and TRBJ1-5; a weak D match, TRBD1 (6 bases). The V gene's germline CDR1 is SNHLY and CDR2 FYNNEI. The CDR3 has 15 residues. Between the trimmed V and J ends, which lost 6 bases and 2 bases, there was a span of 14 bases. The CDR3 sequence: CASSLQGRGNQPQHF. DNA of the CDR3: TGTGCCAGCAGCTTACAGGGTAGGGGCAATCAGCCCCAGCATTTT. Using reference TRBV2 and TRBJ1-5 for the parts outside the CDR3, the full variable domain is EPEVTQTPSHQVTQMGQEVILRCVPISNHLYFYWYRQILGQKVEFLVSFYNNEISEKSEIFDDQFSVERPDGSNFTLKIRSTKLEDSAMYFCASSLQGRGNQPQHFGDGTRLSIL.

The chain combines TRBV25-1 with TRBJ1-4; 9 nucleotides line up with TRBD1. J was trimmed by 7 bases and V by 2 bases; bases with no gene match: 5. CDR3 size: 15 residues. CDR1 and CDR2 from the germline V gene are MGHDK and SYGVNS. CDR3 nucleotides: TGTGCCAGCAGTGAAGGGAGGACAGGGGTTGAAAAACTGTTTTTT. It codes for CASSEGRTGVEKLFF. Looking up the rest from reference TRBV25-1 and TRBJ1-4 gives the full variable domain: EADIYQTPRYLVIGTGKKITLECSQTMGHDKMYWYQQDPGMELHLIHYSYGVNSTEKGDLSSESTVSRIRTEHFPLTLESARPSHTSQYLCASSEGRTGVEKLFFGSGTQLSVL.

The chain joins TRBV7-2 to TRBJ2-7, with 7 bases lining up with TRBD1. Germline-derived CDR1 and CDR2 are SGHTA and FQGNSA. J lost 12 bases, V lost 1 base, and 9 bases had no gene match. The length of the CDR3 is 13 residues. CDR3 sequence (DNA): TGTGCCAGCAGCTTAGGGGGCACACAGGGGTGGTACTTC. It is translated as CASSLGGTQGWYF.

V gene TRBV18 combines with J gene TRBJ1-2; D is possibly TRBD1 (6 bases). Trimming took off 5 bases at V and 7 bases at J, with 23 bases between the two ends. Germline V gene data show CDR1 as KGHSH and CDR2 as LQKENI. CDR3 length equals 16 residues. In nucleotides, the CDR3 is TGTGCCAGCTCAAAACCAGGCTCGGGGCAGGGGAGTGGCTACACCTTC. This encodes CASSKPGSGQGSGYTF.

The chain has TRBV9 and TRBJ2-4; D possibly corresponds to TRBD2 (6 bases). The germline gives CDR1 SGDLS, CDR2 YYNGEE. CDR3 length equals 16 residues. V shed 2 bases and J shed 6 bases, with 18 bases lying between them. CDR3: CASSVQSGGTGNIQYF. CDR3 bases: TGTGCCAGCAGCGTCCAGTCTGGGGGGACTGGAAACATTCAGTACTTC.

The V and J genes are TRBV18 and TRBJ2-6; 9 nucleotides align to TRBD2. There are 17 residues in the CDR3. Per the germline V gene, CDR1 is KGHSH and CDR2 is LQKENI. With 2 bases clipped from V and 0 bases from J, the junction kept 2 bases outside the gene matches. The CDR3 nucleotides read TGTGCCAGCTCACCATCTAGCGGGGCCTCTGGGGCCAACGTCCTGACTTTC. As protein: CASSPSSGASGANVLTF.

V and J are TRBV19 and TRBJ2-3, with 10 bases that match TRBD1. This CDR3 is built from 14 residues. J was trimmed by 4 bases and V by 4 bases; bases with no gene match: 2. The germline V gene encodes CDR1 LNHDA and CDR2 SQIVND (reference sequence). The CDR3 nucleotides are TGTGCCAGTAGTAGGGACAGGGGCCCAGATACGCAGTATTTT. This sequence encodes CASSRDRGPDTQYF.

The CDR3, as DNA: TGTGCCAGCAGTCATACCGGGACACTGAACACTGAAGCTTTCTTT. It translates to CASSHTGTLNTEAFF. V gene TRBV7-8 combines with J gene TRBJ1-1, with D possibly being TRBD1 (6 bases). The CDR3 contains 15 residues. Trimming stripped 6 bases from V and 0 bases from J, with 14 bases between. Germline V CDR1 and CDR2: SGHVS, FQNEAQ.

CDR3 protein: CASSESFGRGYNEQFF. The CDR3 DNA reads TGTGCCAGCAGTGAATCTTTCGGCAGGGGATACAATGAGCAGTTCTTC. The chain employs TRBV25-1 and TRBJ2-1, with TRBD1 as a possible D gene (6 bases). Germline CDR1 reads MGHDK; CDR2 reads SYGVNS. CDR3 length equals 16 residues. V lost 1 base and J 4 bases, leaving 14 bases between the germline ends. Full variable domain (outside the CDR3, taken from reference TRBV25-1 and TRBJ2-1): EADIYQTPRYLVIGTGKKITLECSQTMGHDKMYWYQQDPGMELHLIHYSYGVNSTEKGDLSSESTVSRIRTEHFPLTLESARPSHTSQYLCASSESFGRGYNEQFFGPGTRLTVL.

The chain is built from TRBV2 and TRBJ1-4; 11 nucleotides line up with TRBD1. This CDR3 comprises 16 residues. Germline V lookup: CDR1 SNHLY, CDR2 FYNNEI. J gave up 8 bases and V 6 bases, and 11 bases lay outside the gene matches. CDR3 sequence reads: CASRFRSRDRGEKLFF. CDR3 DNA sequence: TGTGCCAGCAGATTTAGGTCTCGGGACAGGGGGGAAAAACTGTTTTTT.